The next 30 T cell receptor beta chains were all read from a single sample in a study of T-cell memory formation after mild COVID-19. TCRdb re-called the 5' RACE reads through MiXCR, storing one row per CDR3 protein. The sample contains approximately 500,000 distinct CDR3 sequences, roughly 25% of which appear only once. The source material was PBMCs or a T cell subset sorted from them (not recorded which). These receptors were collected from an adult woman who had mild COVID-19 (a few samples of this study predate the infection). Cell type and time point are not known.

This clonotype came up a few times. The chain uses TRBV5-4 and TRBJ2-7, with 13 bases aligning to TRBD2. CDR3 length: 18 amino acids. CDR1 is SGHNT and CDR2 is YYREEE in the germline V gene (reference sequence). Trimming cost V 4 bases and J 3 bases; bases outside gene matches: 13. CDR3 loop: CASSGTSGKIPLDYEQYF. CDR3 coding DNA: TGTGCCAGCAGCGGGACTAGCGGGAAAATCCCCTTAGACTACGAGCAGTACTTC. Full variable domain (rest looked up from reference TRBV5-4 and TRBJ2-7): ETGVTQSPTHLIKTRGQQVTLRCSSQSGHNTVSWYQQALGQGPQFIFQYYREEENGRGNFPPRFSGLQFPNYSSELNVNALELDDSALYLCASSGTSGKIPLDYEQYFGPGTRLTVT.

This clonotype was detected only a few times. The chain carries TRBV5-1 and TRBJ2-7, with unresolved D. V was trimmed by 6 bases and J by 4 bases, leaving 11 bases between them. CDR1 SGHRS and CDR2 YFSETQ come from the germline V gene. This CDR3 has 12 residues. The CDR3 here is CASISPSYEQYF. The DNA of the CDR3 is TGCGCCAGCATCTCCCCCTCGTACGAGCAGTACTTC.

The V and J genes are TRBV7-3 and TRBJ2-3, with TRBD2 matching over 8 bases. The CDR3 covers 15 residues. V dropped 1 base and J dropped 8; count of bases not matched to a gene: 8. In germline, CDR1 is SGHTA, CDR2 FQGTGA. CDR3 residues: CASSLSSGGAGTQYF. CDR3 sequence (DNA): TGTGCCAGCAGCTTAAGTTCCGGGGGGGCCGGTACGCAGTATTTT.

This chain links TRBV6-2 or TRBV6-3 with TRBJ2-7; 13 nucleotides agree with TRBD2. CDR3 length: 14 residues. Germline V gives CDR1 MNHEY, CDR2 SVGEGT. V shed 3 bases, J shed 10 bases, and the junction held 6 bases outside the gene matches. CDR3 sequence reads: CASSYPGLAGIQYF. CDR3 DNA: TGTGCCAGCAGTTATCCGGGACTAGCGGGAATCCAGTACTTC.

The rearrangement links TRBV27 to TRBJ2-3; no clear D. V shed 0 bases and J shed 6 bases, with 10 bases lying between them. This CDR3 has 14 amino acids. The germline V gene has CDR1 MNHEY and CDR2 SMNVEV (reference sequence). This chain's CDR3 is CASSLSPDLDTQYF. The CDR3 DNA sequence: TGTGCCAGCAGTTTATCCCCCGATCTGGATACGCAGTATTTT.

This clonotype was counted a few times. This chain joins TRBV7-2 and TRBJ2-1; D ambiguous. Germline V gene sequence: CDR1 SGHTA, CDR2 FQGNSA. The CDR3 length is 15 residues. V was shortened by 6 bases and J by 3 bases, with 15 bases between the two germline ends. CDR3 bases: TGTGCCAGCAGTCTTGGGTACTCTTACTACAATGAGCAGTTCTTC. Amino acids: CASSLGYSYYNEQFF.

This clonotype has more than one count but fewer than ten. V usage is TRBV13 and J usage is TRBJ2-3; 12 positions match TRBD2. The CDR3 loop spans 16 amino acids. CDR1 is PRHDT and CDR2 is FYEKMQ in the germline V gene (reference sequence). V gave up 5 bases and J gave up 4 bases; unmatched junction bases: 7. The CDR3 nucleotides read TGTGCCAGCAGCCCCTCTAGCGGGAGGGCCTCAGATACGCAGTATTTT. Translating gives CASSPSSGRASDTQYF.

In its sample, this clonotype was seen a few times. The J gene is TRBJ2-1, the V gene TRBV25-1; D is undetermined. V was trimmed by 4 bases and J by 3 bases, leaving 7 bases between them. CDR1 MGHDK and CDR2 SYGVNS come from the germline V gene. The CDR3 is made up of 13 amino acids. CDR3 DNA: TGTGCCAGCAGTGTGGGGAACTACAATGAGCAGTTCTTC. Translation: CASSVGNYNEQFF.

There are a few counts of this clonotype. The chain recombines TRBV15 with TRBJ2-3, with 11 bases aligning to TRBD2. J lost 2 bases, V lost 4 bases, and 5 bases had no gene match. CDR3 length equals 16 residues. CDR1 is LNHNV, CDR2 YYDKDF, per germline (reference sequence). CDR3 in amino acids: CATSKGTSGDTDTQYF. The CDR3, as DNA: TGTGCCACCAGCAAAGGGACTAGCGGAGACACAGATACGCAGTATTTT. Full variable domain (remainder filled in from reference TRBV15 and TRBJ2-3): DAMVIQNPRYQVTQFGKPVTLSCSQTLNHNVMYWYQQKSSQAPKLLFHYYDKDFNNEADTPDNFQSRRPNTSFCFLDIRSPGLGDTAMYLCATSKGTSGDTDTQYFGPGTRLTVL.

A note on this clonotype: Compared with germline, one end of the junction differs, possibly owing to a read error. This chain uses TRBV29-1 with TRBJ2-5; TRBD2 is a possible D gene (6 bases). The length of the CDR3 is 14 residues. The germline gives CDR1 SQVTM, CDR2 ANQGSEA. This chain's CDR3 is CIVEVPTSPETQYF. The DNA for the CDR3 is TGCATCGTTGAGGTCCCTACTAGCCCAGAGACCCAGTACTTC.

J is TRBJ2-5 and V is TRBV11-1; no firm D call. The CDR3 totals 13 residues. Germline V CDR1 and CDR2: SGHAT, FQDESV (reference sequence). Trimming took 2 bases from V and 5 from J, leaving 9 bases between them. CDR3 coding DNA: TGTGCCAGCAGCTTACAGCTGGTGGAGACCCAGTACTTC. Amino acids: CASSLQLVETQYF.

This clonotype was detected only a few times. V gene TRBV12-3 or TRBV12-4 combines with J gene TRBJ1-3, with D hard to call. Trimming pared 6 bases from V and 4 bases from J, leaving 1 base between. The CDR3 has 10 amino acids. CDR3 bases: TGTGCCAGCAGCGGAAACACCATATATTTT. Its protein is CASSGNTIYF.

The chain links TRBV12-3 or TRBV12-4 to TRBJ2-7, with D tentatively TRBD1 (5 bases). V lost 6 bases and J 0 bases, leaving 12 bases between the germline ends. The CDR3 has 14 amino acids. DNA for the CDR3: TGTGCCAGCAGCTACGACAGCCACTCCTACGAGCAGTACTTC. The encoded protein is CASSYDSHSYEQYF.

This chain uses TRBV12-3 or TRBV12-4 with TRBJ1-1, with D unresolved. This CDR3 is 13 amino acids long. With 2 bases removed from V and 10 bases from J, the gap between germline ends came to 14 bases. CDR3 loop: CASSLNERQRAFF. DNA of the CDR3: TGTGCCAGCAGTTTAAACGAGAGACAACGAGCTTTCTTT.

V gene TRBV6-1 combines with J gene TRBJ2-7, with a tentative D call TRBD1 (6 bases). The CDR3 extends over 14 amino acids. In germline, CDR1 is MNHNS, CDR2 SASEGT. The V end lost 6 bases, the J end lost 4 bases, and 16 bases lay between the germline ends. CDR3 in amino acids: CASSPLGTPYEQYF. The CDR3 region has the DNA TGTGCCAGCAGCCCCCTCGGGACACCGTACGAGCAGTACTTC.

This clonotype has only a few counts. The chain is built from TRBV15 and TRBJ2-4; D is possibly TRBD1 (6 bases). V was trimmed by 4 bases and J by 6 bases, leaving 10 bases between them. CDR3 length: 13 amino acids. CDR1 is LNHNV, CDR2 YYDKDF, per germline (reference sequence). For the CDR3, the DNA is TGTGCCACCAGCACCGGGACAACAAACATTCAGTACTTC. It specifies CATSTGTTNIQYF.

This clonotype showed up just a few times. This chain connects TRBV5-5 to TRBJ2-7, with 9 bases fitting TRBD1. The CDR3 runs to 17 residues. Germline CDR1 SGHKS, CDR2 YYEKEE (reference sequence). V dropped 3 bases and J dropped 1; count of bases not matched to a gene: 11. Here the CDR3 DNA reads TGTGCCAGCAGCTCATCCTCCGGGACAGGGCCATCCTACGAGCAGTACTTC. Encoded protein: CASSSSSGTGPSYEQYF.

J is TRBJ1-5 and V is TRBV9; D gene unclear. The CDR3 sequence is 14 residues long. With 3 bases removed from V and 1 base from J, the gap between germline ends came to 8 bases. CDR1 and CDR2 from the germline V gene are SGDLS and YYNGEE. The CDR3 protein is CASSGYSSNQPQHF. CDR3 in DNA: TGTGCCAGCAGCGGATACAGCAGCAATCAGCCCCAGCATTTT.

The chain uses TRBV5-1 and TRBJ1-1; 7 nucleotides match TRBD1. V trimming: 0 bases; J trimming: 4 bases; junction bases outside the gene matches: 9. CDR1 and CDR2 from the germline V gene are SGHRS and YFSETQ. There are 16 residues in the CDR3. The CDR3 is CASSLEMGTAGTEAFF. The CDR3 DNA follows: TGCGCCAGCAGCTTGGAAATGGGGACAGCCGGCACTGAAGCTTTCTTT.

This chain joins TRBV12-3 or TRBV12-4 and TRBJ1-1; D gene unclear. The CDR3 covers 14 residues. Deletions cut 6 bases from V and 1 base from J, with 12 bases between. The CDR3 reads CASSHRRPNTEAFF. The CDR3 DNA follows: TGTGCCAGCAGCCATCGACGGCCGAACACTGAAGCTTTCTTT.

The chain has TRBV7-2 and TRBJ1-1; D unclear. V was shortened by 7 bases and J by 0 bases, with 18 bases between the two germline ends. Germline-derived CDR1 and CDR2 are SGHTA and FQGNSA. The CDR3 runs to 16 residues. The CDR3 region is CASNLPTGGVNTEAFF. The CDR3 coding sequence is TGTGCCAGCAACCTACCGACGGGAGGTGTGAACACTGAAGCTTTCTTT.

The rearrangement uses TRBV11-2 and TRBJ1-1, with D tentatively TRBD1 (6 bases). In germline, CDR1 is SGHAT, CDR2 FQNNGV. Deletions cut 4 bases from V and 0 bases from J, with 27 bases between. CDR3 size: 20 residues. The CDR3 DNA is TGTGCCAGCAGCTCAGAGGGCCAACCGGGGCTTGGGGGCTTGAACACTGAAGCTTTCTTT. This codes for CASSSEGQPGLGGLNTEAFF.

This chain connects TRBV12-3 or TRBV12-4 to TRBJ1-1, with 7 bases identical to TRBD1. This CDR3 comprises 15 residues. The J segment lost 1 base and the V segment lost 3 bases, leaving 5 bases of the junction unmatched. CDR3 loop: CASSFSTGWNTEAFF. As DNA, the CDR3 is TGTGCCAGCAGTTTCTCGACAGGGTGGAACACTGAAGCTTTCTTT.

The rearrangement uses TRBV11-2 and TRBJ1-6; 8 bases fit TRBD1. The CDR3 extends over 16 amino acids. After removal of 4 bases from V and 9 bases from J, the junction contained 11 bases not matched to a gene. Germline V gene data show CDR1 as SGHAT and CDR2 as FQNNGV. For the CDR3, the DNA is TGTGCCAGCAGCTCGACAGGGGTAACGTCGAGTTCACCCCTCCACTTT. As protein: CASSSTGVTSSSPLHF.

The chain couples TRBV29-1 to TRBJ2-7; D unclear. The ends were cut back, 0 bases at V and 3 bases at J, with 3 bases in the middle. This CDR3 has 11 residues. The germline V gene encodes CDR1 SQVTM and CDR2 ANQGSEA. CDR3: CSVEEGYEQYF. CDR3 DNA sequence: TGCAGCGTTGAAGAGGGCTACGAGCAGTACTTC.

The V call is TRBV12-3 or TRBV12-4, the J call TRBJ1-3; 9 positions match TRBD1. The CDR3 is 17 amino acids. V was clipped by 4 bases and J by 3 bases; unmatched bases: 10. For the CDR3, the DNA is TGTGCCAGCAGTTATGTTTCGGGACAGGGAATTGGAAACACCATATATTTT. Encoded protein: CASSYVSGQGIGNTIYF.

This clonotype turned up a few times. V and J are TRBV24-1 and TRBJ1-2, with a tentative D call TRBD1 (5 bases). The germline CDR1 and CDR2 sequences are KGHDR and SFDVKD. The CDR3 sequence is 14 residues long. Trimming took 5 bases from V and 7 from J, leaving 16 bases between them. Here the CDR3 DNA reads TGTGCCACCAGTGGCGACAGTATCCTCGGTGGCTACACCTTC. This gives the protein CATSGDSILGGYTF.

This chain joins TRBV7-9 and TRBJ2-7; 8 positions agree with TRBD1. The CDR3 consists of 15 residues. The germline V gene encodes CDR1 SEHNR and CDR2 FQNEAQ (reference sequence). The J segment lost 3 bases and the V segment lost 5 bases, leaving 9 bases of the junction unmatched. This CDR3 is CASSPGTGPSYEQYF. DNA of the CDR3: TGTGCCAGCAGCCCTGGGACAGGCCCCAGCTACGAGCAGTACTTC.

The genes are TRBV13 and TRBJ1-1; possible D gene TRBD1, 6 bases. CDR3 size: 14 residues. Germline CDR1 PRHDT, CDR2 FYEKMQ (reference sequence). Trimming removed 4 bases at V and 5 bases at J, with 14 bases between. The CDR3 spells CASSWDTRGTEAFF. The CDR3 bases are TGTGCCAGCAGCTGGGACACCCGAGGGACTGAAGCTTTCTTT.

This chain connects TRBV6-4 to TRBJ2-1; weak D call: TRBD2 (5 bases). CDR3 size: 12 residues. The V gene lost 1 base and the J gene lost 13 bases, with 11 bases spanning the gap. The germline V gene encodes CDR1 MRHNA and CDR2 SNTAGT. The CDR3 DNA sequence: TGTGCCAGCAGTGACTACGTCGGGAATCAGTTCTTC. Its protein is CASSDYVGNQFF.